The present T cell receptor beta chain was sequenced within a study of cytomegalovirus exposure and HLA in healthy donors. A multiplex PCR was run with 60 Vbeta primers and 13 Jbeta primers. Assay used: immunoSEQ multiplex PCR; TCRdb lists only in-frame clones, some missing. Among more than 85,000 clones, about 80% were seen once, and the ten largest hold roughly 9.1%. Study-wide points: Being productive about 90% or about 30% of the time was typical of most TCR beta V segments in an earlier analysis. Follow-up analysis seemed to connect common viral pathogens with several of the most significant clusters identified.

As for this clone: Its antigen remains unknown.

Germline CDR1 reads SGHRS; CDR2 reads YFSETQ. With 0 bases clipped from V and 0 bases from J, the junction kept 7 bases outside the gene matches. This CDR3 is 17 amino acids long. Sequences were obtained from PBMCs. The V call is TRBV5-1, the J call TRBJ1-2; 8 bases agree with TRBD1. The sequence was collected from a man younger than 45 in good health and CMV-seropositive. The CDR3 is CASSLASGQGANYGYTF. CDR3 DNA: TGCGCCAGCAGCTTGGCCTCCGGACAGGGCGCTAACTATGGCTACACCTTC.